Listed here are 29 T cell receptor beta chains from one sample, sequenced in a study of human T cells and chemical hapten exposure. MiXCR, applied by TCRdb to the RACE reads, yields one record per CDR3 protein. The sample lists roughly 100,000 distinct CDR3 sequences; less than 15% were seen once. Time point in this sample: pre-sensitization, week 0. The treatment was: therapeutic diphenylcyclopropenone sensitization with weekly scalp DPC. Sequenced here: whole blood, sampled in connection with sensitization to the hapten diphenylcyclopropenone (DPC). These receptor sequences come from a woman between 45 and 60 years old with alopecia areata. Some clones in this sample may be carry-over from other donors' samples.

This clonotype has more than one count but fewer than ten. The chain has TRBV4-2 and TRBJ2-2; D not certain. Looked up from germline, CDR1 is LGHNA and CDR2 is YNFKEQ. The CDR3 contains 12 residues. V gave up 0 bases and J gave up 7 bases, with 3 bases separating them. Here the CDR3 reads CASSQEVGELFF. For the CDR3, the DNA is TGTGCCAGCAGCCAAGAGGTCGGGGAGCTGTTTTTT.

The chain links TRBV28 to TRBJ2-2; 8 bases agree with TRBD1. The J segment lost 2 bases and the V segment lost 5 bases, leaving 7 bases of the junction unmatched. Germline CDR1 reads MDHEN; CDR2 reads SYDVKM. The CDR3 spans 16 residues. For the CDR3, the DNA is TGTGCCAGCAGTCTGACAGGGGATCTAAACACCGGGGAGCTGTTTTTT. Residues: CASSLTGDLNTGELFF.

This chain links TRBV7-2 with TRBJ2-1; either TRBD1 or TRBD2 may fit D (5 bases each). Deletions cut 5 bases from V and 0 bases from J, with 17 bases between. CDR1 and CDR2 from the germline V gene are SGHTA and FQGNSA. CDR3 length equals 17 residues. The CDR3 nucleotides are TGTGCCAGCAGCCACTCCGGGACCCCTGGCTCCTACAATGAGCAGTTCTTC. The encoded protein is CASSHSGTPGSYNEQFF.

This clonotype was observed at least ten times. V gene TRBV4-1 combines with J gene TRBJ2-7; the D is unclear. Per the germline V gene, CDR1 is MGHRA and CDR2 is YSYEKL. Trimming took off 1 base at V and 0 bases at J, with 7 bases between the two ends. This CDR3 contains 14 residues. The CDR3 loop is CASSQGPASYEQYF. CDR3 sequence (DNA): TGCGCCAGCAGCCAAGGGCCAGCCTCCTACGAGCAGTACTTC.

This clonotype has just a few counts. V usage is TRBV29-1 and J usage is TRBJ1-2, with 7 positions matching TRBD1. CDR3 length: 12 amino acids. Trimming cost V 7 bases and J 10 bases; bases outside gene matches: 12. The V gene's germline CDR1 is SQVTM and CDR2 ANQGSEA. Here the CDR3 reads CSATGASRDYTF. CDR3 in DNA: TGCAGCGCCACAGGGGCATCAAGGGACTACACCTTC.

Only one count was recorded for this clonotype. The chain joins TRBV5-1 to TRBJ2-7; 11 nucleotides line up with TRBD2. Germline CDR1 is SGHRS and CDR2 is YFSETQ. The CDR3 has 16 residues. Trimming at V came to 1 base and at J to 0 bases, leaving 3 bases not matched to a gene. CDR3 region: CASSLSLAGASYEQYF. CDR3 sequence (DNA): TGCGCCAGCAGCTTGTCACTAGCGGGGGCCTCCTACGAGCAGTACTTC.

V usage is TRBV11-2 and J usage is TRBJ2-7, with 9 positions matching TRBD1. The CDR3 has 16 amino acids. Unmatched junction bases numbered 11, after V lost 1 base and J lost 7 bases. CDR1 and CDR2 from the germline V gene are SGHAT and FQNNGV. DNA for the CDR3: TGTGCCAGCAGCTTAGTCGTGACAGGGGGTCTTGATGAGCAGTACTTC. Protein sequence: CASSLVVTGGLDEQYF.

This clonotype was counted at least ten times. This chain links TRBV5-1 with TRBJ2-7; 7 nucleotides line up with TRBD1. The germline gives CDR1 SGHRS, CDR2 YFSETQ. The CDR3 runs to 16 residues. After removal of 2 bases from V and 0 bases from J, the junction contained 8 bases not matched to a gene. CDR3: CASSFAPGTVSYEQYF. CDR3 sequence (DNA): TGCGCCAGCAGCTTCGCCCCTGGGACAGTCTCCTACGAGCAGTACTTC.

This clonotype was counted at least ten times. At one boundary the junction diverges from the germline segment, which might be a read error. The V call is TRBV28, the J call TRBJ2-1, with D possibly being TRBD1 (6 bases). Germline V gene data show CDR1 as MDHEN and CDR2 as SYDVKM. CDR3 size: 13 residues. The CDR3 DNA reads as TGTGCCAGCAGTTCTCACGACAGGAATTATGTCTTGTTC. It translates to CASSSHDRNYVLF.

This clonotype turned up a few times. This chain links TRBV20-1 with TRBJ1-3; D may be TRBD1 (5 bases). V dropped 3 bases and J dropped 8 bases, with 11 bases sitting between them. Germline V gene lookup returns CDR1 DFQATT and CDR2 SNEGSKA (reference sequence). The CDR3 has 12 residues. CDR3 bases: TGCAGTGCTAGTACCGGGGGTGACACCATATATTTT. It encodes CSASTGGDTIYF.

This clonotype was counted between two and nine times. The chain links TRBV29-1 to TRBJ2-1; 7 nucleotides match TRBD1. Germline CDR1 SQVTM, CDR2 ANQGSEA. V was clipped by 6 bases and J by 0 bases; unmatched bases: 8. This CDR3 has 15 amino acids. In nucleotides, the CDR3 is TGCAGCGTGGCGACAGGGATTAGCTCCTACAATGAGCAGTTCTTC. It translates to CSVATGISSYNEQFF.

The V call is TRBV3-2, the J call TRBJ1-6; the D segment call TRBD1 is taken from the table without a DNA check. TRBV3-2 is an annotated pseudogene. This CDR3 region has 15 residues. The CDR3: CASSQVLRGHSPLHF. CDR3 nucleotides: TGTGCCAGCAGCCAAGTTCTCAGGGGACATTCACCCCTCCACTTT.

This CDR3 is CASSYGVARNEKLFF. CDR3 coding DNA: TGTGCCAGCAGCTACGGGGTCGCACGTAATGAAAAACTGTTTTTT. The chain uses TRBV12-3 or TRBV12-4 and TRBJ1-4; the D is unclear. Trimming took 6 bases from V and 4 from J, leaving 15 bases between them. The length of the CDR3 is 15 residues.

The rearrangement links TRBV9 to TRBJ2-3; tentatively, D is TRBD2 (5 bases). Germline V gene sequence: CDR1 SGDLS, CDR2 YYNGEE. This CDR3 has 16 amino acids. Trimming left V 0 bases short and J 0 bases short, with 11 bases between. The DNA of the CDR3 is TGTGCCAGCAGCGTAGGGGCGGGCAGAAGCACAGATACGCAGTATTTT. Translating gives CASSVGAGRSTDTQYF.

This clonotype was seen more than once but under ten times. The chain combines TRBV27 with TRBJ1-1, with TRBD1 as a possible D gene (6 bases). The CDR3 contains 12 residues. V gave up 8 bases and J gave up 4 bases, with 11 bases separating them. The germline gives CDR1 MNHEY, CDR2 SMNVEV (reference sequence). This CDR3 reads CASGGFGTEAFF. The CDR3 bases are TGTGCCAGCGGGGGCTTCGGCACTGAAGCTTTCTTT.

In its sample, this clonotype was seen a few times. The chain links TRBV6-2 or TRBV6-3 to TRBJ2-1, with 16 nucleotides matching TRBD2. This CDR3 has 17 amino acids. Germline V lookup: CDR1 MNHEY, CDR2 SVGEGT. J gave up 8 bases and V 6 bases, and 10 bases lay outside the gene matches. Written as DNA, the CDR3 is TGTGCCAGCAGGCAGTCGGGACTAGCGGGAGGGCGCTATGAGCAGTTCTTC. Amino acid sequence: CASRQSGLAGGRYEQFF.

This clonotype was recorded a few times. J is TRBJ1-1 and V is TRBV6-5; D gene unclear. This CDR3 comprises 13 residues. Germline-derived CDR1 and CDR2 are MNHEY and SVGAGI. V dropped 4 bases and J dropped 5 bases, with 11 bases sitting between them. In DNA form, the CDR3 reads TGTGCCAGCAGTTCCGAATGGATGACTGAAGCTTTCTTT. Amino acid sequence: CASSSEWMTEAFF.

There are many counts of this clonotype. J is TRBJ2-7 and V is TRBV11-1; TRBD1 agrees at 11 bases. V was pared by 7 bases and J by 5 bases, with 4 bases of the junction left unmatched. This CDR3 has 13 amino acids. Germline V gene data show CDR1 as SGHAT and CDR2 as FQDESV (reference sequence). The CDR3 loop reads CASMRTGGNEQYF. In DNA form, the CDR3 reads TGTGCCAGCATGCGGACAGGGGGCAACGAGCAGTACTTC.

The genes are TRBV28 and TRBJ1-1; 7 nucleotides line up with TRBD1. With 6 bases clipped from V and 5 bases from J, the junction kept 9 bases outside the gene matches. Per germline, CDR1 MDHEN and CDR2 SYDVKM. The length of the CDR3 is 14 residues. CDR3 nucleotide sequence: TGTGCCAGCAGCCTACGACAGGGTAGGACTGAAGCTTTCTTT. This gives the protein CASSLRQGRTEAFF.

This clonotype showed up many times. The V call is TRBV6-2 or TRBV6-3, the J call TRBJ2-2; D remains ambiguous. CDR1 and CDR2 from the germline V gene are MNHEY and SVGEGT. This CDR3 region has 12 residues. The V and J ends lost 2 bases and 2 bases respectively, with 0 bases between them. This CDR3 is CASSYNTGELFF. The CDR3 DNA is TGTGCCAGCAGTTACAACACCGGGGAGCTGTTTTTT.

This clonotype was seen many times. The chain has TRBV3-1 and TRBJ2-5; 14 bases align to TRBD2. With 4 bases clipped from V and 5 bases from J, the junction kept 6 bases outside the gene matches. This CDR3 is built from 16 residues. Germline V lookup: CDR1 LGHDT, CDR2 YNNKEL (reference sequence). The DNA of the CDR3 is TGTGCCAGCAGCCGACTAGCGGGAGGGCTAGCGGAGACCCAGTACTTC. Its translation is CASSRLAGGLAETQYF.

In this sample, this clonotype turned up many times. The chain joins TRBV2 to TRBJ2-1, with TRBD1 as a possible D gene (6 bases). Germline V lookup: CDR1 SNHLY, CDR2 FYNNEI. Trimming cost V 4 bases and J 15 bases, with 19 bases left between them. There are 13 residues in the CDR3. CDR3 DNA: TGTGCCAGCAGTGTCTGGGAAACAGGGATCCCGTTCTTC. It encodes CASSVWETGIPFF.

This clonotype was seen many times. V is TRBV29-1 and J is TRBJ1-1, with D maybe TRBD1 (6 bases). Germline CDR1 is SQVTM and CDR2 is ANQGSEA. The CDR3 covers 13 residues. V lost 5 bases, J lost 0 bases, and 10 bases lay in between. Here the CDR3 reads CSVMGGLNTEAFF. The CDR3, as DNA: TGCAGCGTTATGGGGGGCCTGAACACTGAAGCTTTCTTT. Filled out from reference TRBV29-1 and TRBJ1-1, the complete variable domain reads SAVISQKPSRDICQRGTSLTIQCQVDSQVTMMFWYRQQPGQSLTLIATANQGSEATYESGFVIDKFPISRPNLTFSTLTVSNMSPEDSSIYLCSVMGGLNTEAFFGQGTRLTVV.

For the CDR3, the DNA is TGTGCCAGCAGCTTAGAAGGGGGGAACACCGGGGAGCTGTTTTTT. Residues: CASSLEGGNTGELFF. The chain employs TRBV11-2 and TRBJ2-2, with TRBD1 as a possible D gene (6 bases). Germline V gene lookup returns CDR1 SGHAT and CDR2 FQNNGV. This CDR3 comprises 15 residues. V shed 0 bases and J shed 1 base, with 6 bases lying between them.

This clonotype was counted between two and nine times. The chain combines TRBV29-1 with TRBJ2-1, with D possibly being TRBD1 or TRBD2 (5 bases each). The V end lost 6 bases, the J end lost 15 bases, and 12 bases lay between the germline ends. The germline V gene has CDR1 SQVTM and CDR2 ANQGSEA. CDR3 length equals 9 residues. The CDR3 region is CSVTGTGFF. The CDR3 nucleotides are TGCAGCGTGACCGGGACCGGGTTCTTC.

This clonotype was seen more than once but under ten times. The rearrangement uses TRBV5-5 and TRBJ2-1; the D gene could be TRBD1 or TRBD2 (5 bases each). This CDR3 has 15 amino acids. V was pared by 1 base and J by 4 bases, with 12 bases between. Per germline, CDR1 SGHKS and CDR2 YYEKEE (reference sequence). The CDR3 DNA is TGTGCCAGCAGCTTGTATCCGGGGCGGTACAATGAGCAGTTCTTC. It specifies CASSLYPGRYNEQFF. Full variable domain (outside the CDR3, taken from reference TRBV5-5 and TRBJ2-1): DAGVTQSPTHLIKTRGQQVTLRCSPISGHKSVSWYQQVLGQGPQFIFQYYEKEERGRGNFPDRFSARQFPNYSSELNVNALLLGDSALYLCASSLYPGRYNEQFFGPGTRLTVL.

This clonotype was found many times. The chain recombines TRBV7-9 with TRBJ1-1; D gene unclear. V lost 4 bases, J lost 3 bases, and 9 bases lay in between. Germline lookup yields CDR1 SEHNR and CDR2 FQNEAQ (reference sequence). The CDR3 is made up of 13 amino acids. The CDR3 nucleotides are TGTGCCAGCAGCTCAAACAGACACACTGAAGCTTTCTTT. Translated, it gives CASSSNRHTEAFF.

The rearrangement joins TRBV5-1 to TRBJ1-2; D gene uncertain. The ends were cut back, 0 bases at V and 2 bases at J, with 5 bases in the middle. This CDR3 is 13 amino acids long. CDR1 and CDR2 from the germline V gene are SGHRS and YFSETQ. The CDR3 nucleotides read TGCGCCAGCAGCTTGGAGCAGAACTATGGCTACACCTTC. Residues: CASSLEQNYGYTF. Filled out from reference TRBV5-1 and TRBJ1-2, the complete variable domain reads KAGVTQTPRYLIKTRGQQVTLSCSPISGHRSVSWYQQTPGQGLQFLFEYFSETQRNKGNFPGRFSGRQFSNSRSEMNVSTLELGDSALYLCASSLEQNYGYTFGSGTRLTVV.

This clonotype appeared many times. The chain is built from TRBV5-1 and TRBJ2-7; no reliable D call. The germline V gene has CDR1 SGHRS and CDR2 YFSETQ. This CDR3 comprises 13 residues. V lost 3 bases to trimming and J lost 5 bases, with 12 bases between them. The CDR3 DNA follows: TGCGCCAGCAGCTCCCAAAATCGGGACGAGCAGTACTTC. Translation: CASSSQNRDEQYF.